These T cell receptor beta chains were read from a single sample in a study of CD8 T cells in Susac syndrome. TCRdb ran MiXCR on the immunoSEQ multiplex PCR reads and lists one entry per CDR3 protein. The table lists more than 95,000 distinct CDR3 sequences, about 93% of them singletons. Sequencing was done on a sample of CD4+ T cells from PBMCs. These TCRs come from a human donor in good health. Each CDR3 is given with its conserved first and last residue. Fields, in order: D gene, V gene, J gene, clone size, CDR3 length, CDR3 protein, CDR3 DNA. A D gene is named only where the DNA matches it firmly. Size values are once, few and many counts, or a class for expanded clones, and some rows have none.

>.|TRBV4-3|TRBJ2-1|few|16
CASSQDSSSAYNEQFF
TGCGCCAGCAGCCAAGATAGTTCTAGCGCCTACAATGAGCAGTTCTTC
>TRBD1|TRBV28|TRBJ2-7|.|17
CASSAQTGGIALNEQYF
TGTGCCAGCAGCGCCCAGACAGGGGGAATAGCGTTGAACGAGCAGTACTTC
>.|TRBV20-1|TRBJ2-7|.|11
CSARGRHEQYF
TGCAGTGCTAGGGGGAGGCACGAGCAGTACTTC
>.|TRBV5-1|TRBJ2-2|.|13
CASSFGNTGELFF
TGCGCCAGCAGCTTCGGGAACACCGGGGAGCTGTTTTTT
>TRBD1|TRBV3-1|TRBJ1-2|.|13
CASGGQGDYGYTF
TGTGCCAGCGGCGGACAGGGCGATTATGGCTACACCTTC
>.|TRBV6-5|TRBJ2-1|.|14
CASTIEASRGEQFF
TGTGCCAGCACGATAGAAGCCTCTCGGGGTGAGCAGTTCTTC
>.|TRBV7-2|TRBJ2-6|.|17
CASSPGRGSSGANVLTF
TGTGCCAGCAGCCCGGGACGGGGGAGCTCTGGGGCCAACGTCCTGACTTTC
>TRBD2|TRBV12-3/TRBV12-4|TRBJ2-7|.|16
CASSPRDYSGNYEQYF
TGTGCCAGCAGTCCTCGGGACTACTCGGGTAACTACGAGCAGTACTTC
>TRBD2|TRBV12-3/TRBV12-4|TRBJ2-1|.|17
CASRWGSGRASYNEQFF
TGTGCCAGCAGGTGGGGGAGCGGGAGGGCCTCCTACAATGAGCAGTTCTTC
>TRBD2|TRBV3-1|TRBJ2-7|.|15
CASSQVTSGSSPQYF
TGTGCCAGCAGCCAAGTAACTAGCGGGAGTTCGCCCCAGTACTTC
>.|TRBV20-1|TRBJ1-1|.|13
CSGFGGVNTEAFF
TGCAGTGGATTTGGGGGGGTCAACACTGAAGCTTTCTTT
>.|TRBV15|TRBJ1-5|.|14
CATSRDIGNQPQHF
TGTGCCACCAGCAGAGATATCGGCAATCAGCCCCAGCATTTT
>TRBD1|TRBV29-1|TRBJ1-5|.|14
CSVLGQAGNQPQHF
TGCAGCGTACTGGGACAGGCGGGCAATCAGCCCCAGCATTTT
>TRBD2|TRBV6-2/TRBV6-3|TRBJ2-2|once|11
CASSNGIAGIF
TGTGCCAGCAGTAACGGAATAGCGGGGATTTTT
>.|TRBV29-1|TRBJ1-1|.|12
CSVRGSREEAFF
TGCAGCGTTAGGGGTTCGCGAGAAGAAGCTTTCTTT
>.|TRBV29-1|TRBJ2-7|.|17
CSVGLHLERANRYEQYF
TGCAGCGTTGGGCTACATCTTGAGCGGGCCAACCGCTACGAGCAGTACTTC
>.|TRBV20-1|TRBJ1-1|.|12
CSARSRNTEAFF
TGCAGTGCTAGAAGCAGGAACACTGAAGCTTTCTTT
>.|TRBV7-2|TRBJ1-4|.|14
CASSSRPRGEKLFF
TGTGCCAGCAGCTCCCGACCGAGGGGCGAAAAACTGTTTTTT
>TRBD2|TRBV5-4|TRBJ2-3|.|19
CASSPLPSGRAEGTDTQYF
TGTGCCAGCAGCCCCCTCCCTAGCGGGAGGGCCGAGGGCACAGATACGCAGTATTTT
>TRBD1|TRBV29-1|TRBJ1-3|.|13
CSVVRQGGNTIYF
TGCAGCGTTGTCCGACAGGGAGGAAACACCATATATTTT
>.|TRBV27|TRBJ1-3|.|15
CARSWGDYSGNTIYF
TGTGCCAGGAGTTGGGGAGATTACTCTGGAAACACCATATATTTT
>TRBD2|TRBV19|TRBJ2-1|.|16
CASSPLTGGPYNEQFF
TGTGCCAGTAGTCCGCTAACGGGAGGGCCCTACAATGAGCAGTTCTTC
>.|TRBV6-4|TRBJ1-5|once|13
CASRGGHNQPQHF
TGTGCCAGCAGGGGCGGACACAATCAGCCCCAGCATTTT
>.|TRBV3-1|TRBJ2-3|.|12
CASSQDLDTQYF
TGTGCCAGCAGCCAAGATTTAGATACGCAGTATTTT
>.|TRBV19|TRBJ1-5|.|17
CASSTSSGLRGNQPQHF
TGTGCCAGTAGTACCTCGTCCGGACTGCGTGGCAATCAGCCCCAGCATTTT
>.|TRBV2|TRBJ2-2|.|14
CASSEGFSTGELFF
TGTGCCAGCAGTGAAGGGTTTTCCACCGGGGAGCTGTTTTTT
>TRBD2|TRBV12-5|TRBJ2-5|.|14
CASGFSAGGETQYF
TGTGCTAGTGGTTTCTCAGCGGGAGGGGAGACCCAGTACTTC
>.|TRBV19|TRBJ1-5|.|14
CASSTTRGNQPQHF
TGTGCCAGTAGTACGACCAGGGGCAATCAGCCCCAGCATTTT
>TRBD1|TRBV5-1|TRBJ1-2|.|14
CASSQDRGAGGYTF
TGCGCCAGCAGTCAAGACAGGGGAGCAGGTGGCTACACCTTC
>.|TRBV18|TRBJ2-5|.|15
CASSPPAKQQETQYF
TGTGCCAGCTCACCACCGGCAAAACAGCAAGAGACCCAGTACTTC
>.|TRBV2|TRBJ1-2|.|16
CASSEAGGRRRYGYTF
TGTGCCAGCAGTGAAGCCGGGGGCAGGAGGCGGTATGGCTACACCTTC
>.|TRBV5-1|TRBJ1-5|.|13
CASSFDSDQPQHF
TGCGCCAGCAGCTTTGACAGCGATCAGCCCCAGCATTTT
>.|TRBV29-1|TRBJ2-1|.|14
CSVGPGHGSGEQFF
TGCAGCGTTGGCCCCGGACACGGGAGTGGTGAGCAGTTCTTC
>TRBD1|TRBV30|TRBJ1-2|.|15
CAWIRTGLLDYGYTF
TGTGCCTGGATCCGGACAGGGCTGCTTGACTATGGCTACACCTTC
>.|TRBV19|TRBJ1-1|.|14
CASSNRAASTEAFF
TGTGCCAGTAGCAACCGGGCGGCGAGTACTGAAGCTTTCTTT
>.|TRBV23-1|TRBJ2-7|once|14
CASSRRDRSDEQYF
TGCGCCAGCAGTCGAAGAGACAGGTCTGACGAGCAGTACTTC
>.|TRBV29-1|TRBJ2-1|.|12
CSVDRSYNEQFF
TGCAGCGTTGACCGGTCCTACAATGAGCAGTTCTTC
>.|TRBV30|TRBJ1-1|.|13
CAWSVGLNTEAFF
TGTGCCTGGAGTGTAGGCCTGAACACTGAAGCTTTCTTT
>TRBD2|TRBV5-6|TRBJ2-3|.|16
CASSFPSGRGTDTQYF
TGTGCCAGCAGCTTTCCTAGCGGGAGGGGCACAGATACGCAGTATTTT
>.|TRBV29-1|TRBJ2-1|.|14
CSVAAVPRYNEQFF
TGCAGCGTTGCGGCCGTACCGAGATACAATGAGCAGTTCTTC